Listed here are 20 T cell receptor beta chains from one sample, sequenced in a study of cytomegalovirus exposure and HLA in healthy donors. PCR amplification relied on 60 Vbeta primers (plus 13 Jbeta primers). Profiling relied on immunoSEQ multiplex PCR, and the TCRdb table lists in-frame clones only, not all of them. The table records about 130,000 clones, about 70% of them present only once. Sequencing was performed on PBMCs. The origin of the receptors is a middle-aged man in good health and CMV-seronegative.

The chain uses TRBV6-5 and TRBJ2-3; 8 bases match TRBD2. V dropped 6 bases and J dropped 1; count of bases not matched to a gene: 0. Germline assignment: CDR1 MNHEY and CDR2 SVGAGI. The CDR3 is made up of 13 amino acids. The CDR3 DNA sequence: TGTGCCAGCAGACTAGCGGGCACAGATACGCAGTATTTT. Its translation is CASRLAGTDTQYF.

J is TRBJ2-1 and V is TRBV7-3, with D possibly matching TRBD2 (6 bases). V was shortened by 6 bases and J by 0 bases, with 15 bases between the two germline ends. CDR1 is SGHTA, CDR2 FQGTGA, per germline. The CDR3 runs 16 residues. The CDR3 DNA reads as TGTGCCAGCAGTTCGGGAGTATCCAGCTCCTACAATGAGCAGTTCTTC. Protein sequence: CASSSGVSSSYNEQFF.

The chain recombines TRBV6-5 with TRBJ1-2; no clear D gene. The germline CDR1 and CDR2 sequences are MNHEY and SVGAGI. Trimming pared 8 bases from V and 0 bases from J, leaving 7 bases between. The CDR3 is 12 residues long. The CDR3 coding sequence is TGTGCCAGCGGTAGAACTAACTATGGCTACACCTTC. Translating it yields CASGRTNYGYTF.

This clone was found once. This chain links TRBV30 with TRBJ2-7, with 8 bases fitting TRBD1. Germline trimming cut 0 bases from V and 2 bases from J; bases unmatched to any gene: 3. CDR1 is GTSNPN and CDR2 is SVGIG in the germline V gene (reference sequence). The CDR3 consists of 14 residues. The CDR3 is CAWSVGRGPYEQYF. DNA of the CDR3: TGTGCCTGGAGTGTCGGCAGGGGGCCCTACGAGCAGTACTTC. The full variable domain, its missing parts supplied by reference TRBV30 and TRBJ2-7, is SQTIHQWPATLVQPVGSPLSLECTVEGTSNPNLYWYRQAAGRGLQLLFYSVGIGQISSEVPQNLSASRPQDRQFILSSKKLLLSDSGFYLCAWSVGRGPYEQYFGPGTRLTVT.

The V call is TRBV11-3, the J call TRBJ1-2, with a tentative D call TRBD1 (5 bases). From germline, CDR1 is SGHNT and CDR2 YENEEA. The length of the CDR3 is 15 residues. Trimming pared 4 bases from V and 8 bases from J, leaving 20 bases between. The CDR3 DNA reads as TGTGCCAGCAGCTCTGTAGAGACAGCCCGCTGGGGCTACACCTTC. Amino acids: CASSSVETARWGYTF.

The V gene is TRBV6-1, the J gene TRBJ1-2, with 12 bases that match TRBD1. This CDR3 comprises 14 residues. With V trimmed by 5 bases and J by 7 bases, 5 bases remained unmatched. In germline, CDR1 is MNHNS, CDR2 SASEGT. CDR3 nucleotide sequence: TGTGCCAGCAGTAAGGGACAGGGGGCTGGTGGCTACACCTTC. It yields the protein CASSKGQGAGGYTF.

The V and J genes are TRBV5-4 and TRBJ2-3; D gene uncertain. This CDR3 spans 12 amino acids. Trimming cost V 2 bases and J 2 bases, with 3 bases left between them. Looked up from germline, CDR1 is SGHNT and CDR2 is YYREEE (reference sequence). In DNA form, the CDR3 reads TGTGCCAGCAGCTTCCTCACAGATACGCAGTATTTT. Protein sequence: CASSFLTDTQYF.

The rearrangement uses TRBV4-1 and TRBJ2-5; D might be TRBD2 (6 bases). The J call may be faulty, since TRBJ2-7 better matches the DNA end. The CDR3 has 18 residues. Germline V lookup: CDR1 MGHRA, CDR2 YSYEKL. In DNA, the CDR3 is TGCGCCAGCAGCCTCGACCGGGACTTGAAACCTTACTCCTACGAGCAGTACTTC. It is translated as CASSLDRDLKPYSYEQYF.

The V and J genes are TRBV6-5 and TRBJ2-7; TRBD1 might be the D (6 bases). CDR1 is MNHEY and CDR2 is SVGAGI in the germline V gene. The CDR3 runs 14 residues. Trimming cost V 0 bases and J 6 bases, with 12 bases left between them. This chain's CDR3 is CASSYSGRGGEQYF. CDR3 DNA sequence: TGTGCCAGCAGTTACTCAGGCAGGGGTGGCGAGCAGTACTTC.

The V gene is TRBV12-5, the J gene TRBJ1-3, with D tentatively TRBD1 (5 bases). Per germline, CDR1 LGHNT and CDR2 FRNRAP. This CDR3 has 12 amino acids. V was trimmed by 1 base and J by 11 bases, leaving 9 bases between them. CDR3 amino acids: CASGLGAGSIYF. The CDR3 DNA reads as TGTGCTAGTGGTTTGGGAGCAGGGTCCATATATTTT.

This rearrangement joins TRBV7-3 to TRBJ2-3, with 10 bases that match TRBD1. Germline loops: CDR1 SGHTA, CDR2 FQGTGA. The CDR3 runs to 15 residues. The V gene end was trimmed by 3 bases and the J gene end by 5 bases; junction bases not matched to a gene: 5. CDR3 sequence reads: CASSFRQGAKDTQYF. CDR3 sequence (DNA): TGTGCCAGCAGCTTTAGACAGGGGGCGAAAGATACGCAGTATTTT.

The V and J genes are TRBV6-5 and TRBJ1-2; no definite D call. Germline-derived CDR1 and CDR2 are MNHEY and SVGAGI. CDR3 length: 14 amino acids. Deletions cut 8 bases from V and 0 bases from J, with 13 bases between. The CDR3 region has the DNA TGTGCCAGCGTCACCCCGGGTTCTAACTATGGCTACACCTTC. Amino acids: CASVTPGSNYGYTF.

This clone has only a few counts. J is TRBJ1-4 and V is TRBV5-1; 7 nucleotides align to TRBD1. The CDR3 spans 14 residues. The V and J ends lost 4 bases and 3 bases, in that order; junction bases with no gene match: 3. Germline loops: CDR1 SGHRS, CDR2 YFSETQ. The CDR3 spells CASSEGQSNEKLFF. The CDR3 DNA reads as TGCGCCAGCAGCGAGGGACAGTCTAATGAAAAACTGTTTTTT.

In its sample, this clone was seen a few times. The sample carries other DNA sequences with the same CDR3. The CDR3: CASSPSGATDTQYF. CDR3 nucleotide sequence: TGTGCCAGCAGCCCTTCAGGGGCCACAGATACGCAGTATTTT. V usage is TRBV7-3 and J usage is TRBJ2-3, with D perhaps TRBD1 (6 bases). Germline CDR1 is SGHTA and CDR2 is FQGTGA. CDR3 length: 14 amino acids. V dropped 5 bases and J dropped 2 bases, with 11 bases sitting between them. The full variable domain, its missing parts supplied by reference TRBV7-3 and TRBJ2-3, is GAGVSQTPSNKVTEKGKYVELRCDPISGHTALYWYRQSLGQGPEFLIYFQGTGAADDSGLPNDRFFAVRPEGSVSTLKIQRTERGDSAVYLCASSPSGATDTQYFGPGTRLTVL.

The rearrangement uses TRBV2 and TRBJ2-3, with a weak D call TRBD2 (5 bases). The V end was cut by 1 base, the J end by 5 bases, with 10 bases between. Germline CDR1 is SNHLY and CDR2 is FYNNEI. The length of the CDR3 is 14 residues. The CDR3 nucleotides are TGTGCCAGCAGTGAAGGGGGAGAAGGAGATACGCAGTATTTT. As protein: CASSEGGEGDTQYF. The full variable domain, in which reference TRBV2 and TRBJ2-3 provide the parts outside the CDR3, is EPEVTQTPSHQVTQMGQEVILRCVPISNHLYFYWYRQILGQKVEFLVSFYNNEISEKSEIFDDQFSVERPDGSNFTLKIRSTKLEDSAMYFCASSEGGEGDTQYFGPGTRLTVL.

The CDR3 coding sequence is TGTGCCAGCAGTGTGGGCCTGAATCAGCCCCAGCATTTT. Protein: CASSVGLNQPQHF. The genes are TRBV27 and TRBJ1-5; D is unresolved. Germline V gene data show CDR1 as MNHEY and CDR2 as SMNVEV (reference sequence). V was cut by 5 bases and J by 4 bases, with 9 bases left in between. This CDR3 has 13 residues.

The V gene is TRBV5-1, the J gene TRBJ1-1; TRBD1 aligns across 10 bases. V dropped 4 bases and J dropped 4; count of bases not matched to a gene: 7. The CDR3 sequence is 15 residues long. Germline values: CDR1 SGHRS, CDR2 YFSETQ. CDR3 loop: CASSTNGQGGTEAFF. The CDR3 nucleotides are TGCGCCAGCAGCACGAACGGACAGGGGGGCACTGAAGCTTTCTTT.

For this clone: The junction departs from the called germline gene at one end, perhaps through a read error. This chain links TRBV29-1 with TRBJ1-1; tentative D call: TRBD1 (5 bases). This CDR3 is built from 12 residues. CDR1 SQVTM and CDR2 ANQGSEA come from the germline V gene. The CDR3 region is CSVAFRQTEAFF. The CDR3 DNA sequence: TGCAGCGTTGCCTTCCGACAGACTGAGGCTTTCTTT.

This rearrangement joins TRBV13 to TRBJ1-1, with TRBD1 identical over 9 bases. Unmatched junction bases numbered 4, after V lost 5 bases and J lost 3 bases. Germline-derived CDR1 and CDR2 are PRHDT and FYEKMQ (reference sequence). This CDR3 is built from 14 residues. The CDR3 nucleotides are TGTGCCAGCAGCAAAAGGGACAGGGACACTGAAGCTTTCTTT. Its protein product is CASSKRDRDTEAFF. The full variable domain, with the rest looked up from reference TRBV13 and TRBJ1-1, is AAGVIQSPRHLIKEKRETATLKCYPIPRHDTVYWYQQGPGQDPQFLISFYEKMQSDKGSIPDRFSAQQFSDYHSELNMSSLELGDSALYFCASSKRDRDTEAFFGQGTRLTVV.

The J gene is TRBJ2-7, the V gene TRBV7-9; 13 nucleotides align to TRBD2. The junction had 8 bases not matched to a gene; V was cut back by 5 bases and J by 4 bases. Germline CDR1 reads SEHNR; CDR2 reads FQNEAQ (reference sequence). The CDR3 has 16 residues. This chain's CDR3 is CASSPGLAGATYEQYF. The CDR3 nucleotides are TGTGCCAGCAGCCCAGGACTAGCGGGAGCTACGTACGAGCAGTACTTC.